One and the same sample provided the 32 T cell receptor beta chains below, sequenced in a study of shared clonotypes between healthy human individuals. The data were produced by immunoSEQ multiplex PCR, yet TCRdb's version contains in-frame clones alone and is incomplete. The repertoire holds under 1,100,000 clones, with 75% as singletons. Sequenced material: memory CD4+ T cells sorted from blood. Indicated subset: CD45RA-negative fraction. The source of these receptors is a man younger than 35 in good health.

In the case of this clone: One junction end does not reproduce the germline sequence, and a read error may be involved. The V gene is TRBV5-6, the J gene TRBJ2-3, with 11 bases that match TRBD2. This CDR3 is built from 11 residues. Germline V gene lookup returns CDR1 SGHDT and CDR2 YYEEEE. CDR3 amino acids: CASSSGTSGDF. CDR3 nucleotides: TGTGCCAGCAGCTCAGGGACTAGCGGTGACTTT.

The chain recombines TRBV28 with TRBJ1-2, with 9 bases that match TRBD1. This CDR3 is built from 15 residues. V gave up 8 bases and J gave up 5 bases; unmatched junction bases: 12. The germline V gene has CDR1 MDHEN and CDR2 SYDVKM. The DNA for the CDR3 is TGTGCCAGCGGAGCTAGTCACGGGACAGGGTATGGCTACACCTTC. Its translation: CASGASHGTGYGYTF.

Remarks on this clone: Other DNA sequences in this sample translate to the same CDR3. V is TRBV6-6 and J is TRBJ2-5; D is perhaps TRBD1 or TRBD2 (5 bases each). Germline V gene sequence: CDR1 MNHNY, CDR2 SVGAGI (reference sequence). The V gene lost 1 base and the J gene lost 5 bases, with 5 bases spanning the gap. The CDR3 loop spans 12 amino acids. The CDR3 DNA reads as TGTGCCAGCAGTTACTGGGGGGAGACCCAGTACTTC. Translated, it gives CASSYWGETQYF.

V gene TRBV30 combines with J gene TRBJ1-5; TRBD1 agrees at 7 bases. V lost 2 bases to trimming and J lost 4 bases; unmatched junction nucleotides: 5. Germline CDR1 and CDR2: GTSNPN and SVGIG (reference sequence). The CDR3 is made up of 14 amino acids. The CDR3 DNA reads TGTGCCTGGAGTTTATACAGGGGTAATCAGCCCCAGCATTTT. Translating it yields CAWSLYRGNQPQHF.

V gene TRBV7-2 combines with J gene TRBJ2-1; no clear D. The CDR3 has 16 amino acids. Germline assignment: CDR1 SGHTA and CDR2 FQGNSA. Trimming took off 0 bases at V and 0 bases at J, with 9 bases between the two ends. The CDR3 reads CASSLAPPGSYNEQFF. As DNA, the CDR3 is TGTGCCAGCAGCTTAGCACCCCCAGGCTCCTACAATGAGCAGTTCTTC.

This chain links TRBV9 with TRBJ1-3, with D uncertain. Germline V gene lookup returns CDR1 SGDLS and CDR2 YYNGEE. CDR3 length equals 17 residues. V was pared by 6 bases and J by 0 bases, with 19 bases between. The CDR3 nucleotides are TGTGCCAGCACCGTGTCCCCCACAGTAGTCTCTGGAAACACCATATATTTT. It translates to CASTVSPTVVSGNTIYF.

V gene TRBV2 combines with J gene TRBJ2-3; the match to TRBD1 covers 9 bases. This CDR3 spans 15 amino acids. Germline lookup yields CDR1 SNHLY and CDR2 FYNNEI. V was clipped by 9 bases and J by 0 bases; unmatched bases: 7. Written as DNA, the CDR3 is TGTGCCAGTCTGCGGACAGGGGCTAGCACAGATACGCAGTATTTT. It encodes CASLRTGASTDTQYF.

V is TRBV6-5 and J is TRBJ1-1, with 8 bases aligning to TRBD1. This CDR3 contains 15 residues. V trimming: 0 bases; J trimming: 8 bases; junction bases outside the gene matches: 8. CDR1 and CDR2 (germline): MNHEY, SVGAGI. In DNA form, the CDR3 reads TGTGCCAGCAGTTACTCTTTCGGACAGGGAACCGAAGCTTTCTTT. The encoded protein is CASSYSFGQGTEAFF.

This chain links TRBV7-2 with TRBJ1-3; D gene ambiguous. Trimming removed 6 bases at V and 0 bases at J, with 12 bases between. Germline CDR1 reads SGHTA; CDR2 reads FQGNSA. The CDR3 contains 15 residues. CDR3: CASSYVPGSGNTIYF. As DNA, the CDR3 is TGTGCCAGCAGTTACGTCCCTGGCTCTGGAAACACCATATATTTT.

The DNA for the CDR3 is TGTGCCAGCAGTTCCCCAGGGAGGGGAGGCTATGGCTACACCTTC. Translated: CASSSPGRGGYGYTF. The rearrangement joins TRBV28 to TRBJ1-2; a possible D gene is TRBD1 (5 bases). The germline CDR1 and CDR2 sequences are MDHEN and SYDVKM. The CDR3 contains 15 residues. Trimming removed 4 bases at V and 4 bases at J, with 16 bases between.

Of note for this clone: The sample holds other DNA sequences that translate to the same CDR3. The chain has TRBV28 and TRBJ1-6, with 7 bases identical to TRBD1. Germline CDR1 is MDHEN and CDR2 is SYDVKM. CDR3 size: 15 residues. V was pared by 3 bases and J by 7 bases, with 6 bases of the junction left unmatched. The CDR3 loop reads CASSFGDRKNSPLHF. Written as DNA, the CDR3 is TGTGCCAGCAGTTTCGGGGACAGAAAAAATTCACCCCTCCACTTT. The whole variable domain, remainder taken from reference TRBV28 and TRBJ1-6, is DVKVTQSSRYLVKRTGEKVFLECVQDMDHENMFWYRQDPGLGLRLIYFSYDVKMKEKGDIPEGYSVSREKKERFSLILESASTNQTSMYLCASSFGDRKNSPLHFGNGTRLTVT.

J is TRBJ2-7 and V is TRBV2, with D perhaps matching TRBD2 (6 bases). V was trimmed by 7 bases and J by 1 base, leaving 14 bases between them. Germline CDR1 reads SNHLY; CDR2 reads FYNNEI. This CDR3 region has 14 residues. For the CDR3, the DNA is TGTGCCAGCATGAGGGACGGGAGATCCTACGAGCAGTACTTC. This translates into CASMRDGRSYEQYF.

This sequence joins TRBV7-2 and TRBJ1-2; D may be TRBD1 (5 bases). CDR3 length equals 15 residues. CDR1 and CDR2 (germline): SGHTA, FQGNSA. Deletions cut 6 bases from V and 5 bases from J, with 19 bases between. The CDR3 sequence is CASRTTAGGEYGYTF. The CDR3 coding sequence is TGTGCCAGCAGGACTACCGCCGGGGGGGAATATGGCTACACCTTC.

The chain carries TRBV5-5 and TRBJ1-1; no firm D call. V was trimmed by 1 base and J by 5 bases, leaving 9 bases between them. The CDR3 covers 13 residues. The germline V gene has CDR1 SGHKS and CDR2 YYEKEE (reference sequence). Here the CDR3 reads CASSLREGTEAFF. The CDR3 DNA follows: TGTGCCAGCAGCTTGAGGGAGGGAACTGAAGCTTTCTTT. Using reference TRBV5-5 and TRBJ1-1 for the parts outside the CDR3, the full variable domain is DAGVTQSPTHLIKTRGQQVTLRCSPISGHKSVSWYQQVLGQGPQFIFQYYEKEERGRGNFPDRFSARQFPNYSSELNVNALLLGDSALYLCASSLREGTEAFFGQGTRLTVV.

With respect to this clone: Other DNA sequences in the sample encode the same CDR3. The rearrangement joins TRBV27 to TRBJ1-2; D possibly corresponds to TRBD1 (5 bases). The CDR3 is 13 amino acids. Trimming removed 3 bases from V and 0 bases from J, with 5 bases in between. Germline CDR1 reads MNHEY; CDR2 reads SMNVEV (reference sequence). CDR3 region: CASSFRANYGYTF. Written as DNA, the CDR3 is TGTGCCAGCAGTTTCAGGGCTAACTATGGCTACACCTTC.

J is TRBJ1-5 and V is TRBV5-4; D uncertain. CDR1 is SGHNT and CDR2 is YYREEE in the germline V gene (reference sequence). With 4 bases removed from V and 0 bases from J, the gap between germline ends came to 11 bases. CDR3 size: 15 residues. In DNA form, the CDR3 reads TGTGCCAGCAGCCAAGACGGTAATAGCAATCAGCCCCAGCATTTT. This translates into CASSQDGNSNQPQHF.

The chain uses TRBV10-1 and TRBJ2-5; 7 bases fit TRBD2. The CDR3 runs to 15 residues. The ends lost 3 bases at V and 4 bases at J; junction bases unmatched: 8. CDR1 is WNHNN and CDR2 is SYGVQD in the germline V gene (reference sequence). In nucleotides, the CDR3 is TGCGCCAGCAGTGATACAGGCGGGAGCCCAGAGACCCAGTACTTC. The encoded protein is CASSDTGGSPETQYF.

This chain joins TRBV6-1 and TRBJ1-5, with 7 bases identical to TRBD1. Germline-derived CDR1 and CDR2 are MNHNS and SASEGT. There are 15 residues in the CDR3. The trim removed 7 bases at V and 1 base at J, leaving 7 bases unmatched. The CDR3 spells CASTGGLSSNQPQHF. CDR3 DNA sequence: TGTGCCAGCACAGGGGGGCTAAGCAGCAATCAGCCCCAGCATTTT.

The CDR3 DNA follows: TGTGCCAGCATCCTAACGGGACATTATGGCTACACCTTC. Its protein is CASILTGHYGYTF. V usage is TRBV6-6 and J usage is TRBJ1-2; TRBD1 might be the D (6 bases). The V and J ends lost 7 bases and 5 bases respectively, with 14 bases between them. Germline assignment: CDR1 MNHNY and CDR2 SVGAGI (reference sequence). The CDR3 is 13 residues long.

This sequence joins TRBV5-1 and TRBJ1-6; D gene unclear. CDR3 length: 17 amino acids. The V and J ends lost 2 bases and 13 bases respectively, with 25 bases between them. The germline CDR1 and CDR2 sequences are SGHRS and YFSETQ. Written as DNA, the CDR3 is TGCGCCAGCAGCTTAAGTTTAGGGCGCGGCAGCGCATCGCCCCTCCACTTT. It encodes CASSLSLGRGSASPLHF.

The rearrangement links TRBV30 to TRBJ1-2; no definite D call. Germline assignment: CDR1 GTSNPN and CDR2 SVGIG (reference sequence). This CDR3 is 13 amino acids long. With 0 bases removed from V and 8 bases from J, the gap between germline ends came to 13 bases. The CDR3: CAWSVNSLSGYTF. In DNA, the CDR3 is TGTGCCTGGAGTGTAAACAGCCTGAGCGGCTACACCTTC.

The rearrangement joins TRBV18 to TRBJ2-5, with D unclear. Trimming removed 7 bases at V and 1 base at J, with 10 bases between. The CDR3 spans 13 residues. Germline lookup yields CDR1 KGHSH and CDR2 LQKENI. The CDR3 spells CASFAGIQETQYF. In DNA form, the CDR3 reads TGTGCCAGCTTTGCAGGTATCCAAGAGACCCAGTACTTC.

The chain recombines TRBV28 with TRBJ1-1, with D maybe TRBD1 (5 bases). The CDR3 spans 15 residues. The germline V gene encodes CDR1 MDHEN and CDR2 SYDVKM. The V end was cut by 7 bases, the J end by 1 base, with 16 bases between. DNA of the CDR3: TGTGCCAGCAAAAGTCGAGGGAGGGGGAACACTGAAGCTTTCTTT. It yields the protein CASKSRGRGNTEAFF.

The chain uses TRBV5-6 and TRBJ2-7; D gene uncertain. The V end lost 3 bases, the J end lost 7 bases, and 11 bases lay between the germline ends. The CDR3 is made up of 12 amino acids. In germline, CDR1 is SGHDT, CDR2 YYEEEE. CDR3 nucleotide sequence: TGTGCCAGCAGCTCCCGGATGGGAGAGCAGTACTTC. Amino acid sequence: CASSSRMGEQYF.

The rearrangement uses TRBV7-8 and TRBJ2-7; a possible D gene is TRBD1 (7 bases). V was trimmed by 1 base and J by 3 bases, leaving 16 bases between them. Per the germline V gene, CDR1 is SGHVS and CDR2 is FQNEAQ. CDR3 length equals 16 residues. As DNA, the CDR3 is TGTGCCAGCAGCTTAGGGGATTCTCAGGGGGGCTACGAGCAGTACTTC. Protein: CASSLGDSQGGYEQYF. The full variable domain, rest sourced from reference TRBV7-8 and TRBJ2-7, is GAGVSQSPRYKVAKRGQDVALRCDPISGHVSLFWYQQALGQGPEFLTYFQNEAQLDKSGLPSDRFFAERPEGSVSTLKIQRTQQEDSAVYLCASSLGDSQGGYEQYFGPGTRLTVT.

This rearrangement joins TRBV5-6 to TRBJ2-3; D not resolved. With 1 base removed from V and 6 bases from J, the gap between germline ends came to 18 bases. Germline V gene lookup returns CDR1 SGHDT and CDR2 YYEEEE. The CDR3 runs to 16 residues. This chain's CDR3 is CASSLIGGRVADTQYF. CDR3 in DNA: TGTGCCAGCAGCTTGATAGGCGGCCGAGTTGCGGATACGCAGTATTTT.

The chain joins TRBV4-2 to TRBJ2-3; D is tentatively TRBD1 or TRBD2 (5 bases each). This CDR3 is 18 amino acids long. Germline V lookup: CDR1 LGHNA, CDR2 YNFKEQ. The ends were cut back, 0 bases at V and 2 bases at J, with 18 bases in the middle. CDR3 sequence: CASSQDRGVGVITDTQYF. The CDR3 nucleotides are TGTGCCAGCAGCCAAGATCGAGGCGTGGGGGTTATCACAGATACGCAGTATTTT.

The chain links TRBV14 to TRBJ2-7; D might be TRBD1 or TRBD2, each matching 5 bases. Per the germline V gene, CDR1 is SGHDN and CDR2 is FVKESK. The CDR3 totals 16 residues. The V gene lost 2 bases and the J gene lost 2 bases, with 16 bases spanning the gap. The CDR3 region has the DNA TGTGCCAGCAGCCAATTTGTCGGGACCGCGACCTACGAGCAGTACTTC. Its protein product is CASSQFVGTATYEQYF. Filled out from reference TRBV14 and TRBJ2-7, the complete variable domain reads EAGVTQFPSHSVIEKGQTVTLRCDPISGHDNLYWYRRVMGKEIKFLLHFVKESKQDESGMPNNRFLAERTGGTYSTLKVQPAELEDSGVYFCASSQFVGTATYEQYFGPGTRLTVT.

This chain links TRBV10-3 with TRBJ2-2; 7 positions match TRBD1. Germline CDR1 ENHRY, CDR2 SYGVKD. J was trimmed by 2 bases and V by 7 bases; bases with no gene match: 10. The CDR3 loop spans 16 amino acids. CDR3 protein: CAIKGTDWGNTGELFF. DNA for the CDR3: TGTGCCATCAAAGGGACAGACTGGGGTAACACCGGGGAGCTGTTTTTT.

The CDR3: CASSETSGRVQYF. In nucleotides, the CDR3 is TGCGCCAGCAGTGAGACTAGCGGGAGGGTTCAGTACTTC. This chain uses TRBV10-1 with TRBJ2-4, with 13 bases fitting TRBD2. CDR3 length: 13 amino acids. The V segment lost 2 bases and the J segment 11 bases; nucleotides outside the gene matches: 0. Germline lookup yields CDR1 WNHNN and CDR2 SYGVQD (reference sequence).

The gene calls are TRBV6-1 and TRBJ1-2; D unclear. Germline CDR1 is MNHNS and CDR2 is SASEGT. V lost 4 bases and J 2 bases, leaving 11 bases between the germline ends. The CDR3 sequence is 14 residues long. The CDR3 sequence is CASSVSTENYGYTF. CDR3 coding DNA: TGTGCCAGCAGTGTGTCGACGGAAAACTATGGCTACACCTTC.

The chain employs TRBV7-9 and TRBJ2-3; 10 bases align to TRBD1. Germline V CDR1 and CDR2: SEHNR, FQNEAQ (reference sequence). CDR3 length: 15 residues. Germline trimming cut 3 bases from V and 3 bases from J; bases unmatched to any gene: 3. The CDR3 loop reads CASSLGQGRTDTQYF. The CDR3 nucleotides read TGTGCCAGCAGCTTGGGACAGGGGAGGACAGATACGCAGTATTTT. Full variable domain (remainder filled in from reference TRBV7-9 and TRBJ2-3): DTGVSQNPRHKITKRGQNVTFRCDPISEHNRLYWYRQTLGQGPEFLTYFQNEAQLEKSRLLSDRFSAERPKGSFSTLEIQRTEQGDSAMYLCASSLGQGRTDTQYFGPGTRLTVL.